Presented here are 20 T cell receptor beta chains from one specimen sequenced in a study of shared clonotypes between healthy human individuals. Only CD45RO-negative cells positively selected for CCR7 counted as naive CD8 cells, so terminally differentiated effector memory CD45RA+ cells were excluded. The protocol was immunoSEQ multiplex PCR, while the TCRdb copy is restricted to in-frame clones and leaves out a portion. Here the sample spans about 2.1 million clones, 93% being singletons. The sequenced sample consisted of naive CD8+ T cells from PBMCs. Receptors were obtained from a man aged 18-30 years in good health. Some clones in this sample may be carry-over from other donors' samples.

This rearrangement joins TRBV29-1 to TRBJ2-7; D perhaps matches TRBD2 (5 bases). Germline lookup yields CDR1 SQVTM and CDR2 ANQGSEA. Trimming stripped 4 bases from V and 1 base from J, with 8 bases between. CDR3 size: 12 residues. The CDR3 nucleotides read TGCAGCGTTGCGTGGGAGTCCTACGAGCAGTACTTC. Translating it yields CSVAWESYEQYF.

The chain uses TRBV7-2 and TRBJ2-1; 10 nucleotides match TRBD2. This CDR3 comprises 16 residues. Germline V gene data show CDR1 as SGHTA and CDR2 as FQGNSA. V shed 4 bases and J 4 bases; nucleotides not matched to a gene: 7. In DNA, the CDR3 is TGTGCCAGCAGCTCCTTAGCGGGGGGACGTTACAATGAGCAGTTCTTC. Protein product: CASSSLAGGRYNEQFF. Complete variable domain (other parts from reference TRBV7-2 and TRBJ2-1): GAGVSQSPSNKVTEKGKDVELRCDPISGHTALYWYRQSLGQGLEFLIYFQGNSAPDKSGLPSDRFSAERTGGSVSTLTIQRTQQEDSAVYLCASSSLAGGRYNEQFFGPGTRLTVL.

The count of this clone is one. The chain carries TRBV4-1 and TRBJ1-2; 7 nucleotides align to TRBD1. The germline gives CDR1 MGHRA, CDR2 YSYEKL. V was clipped by 4 bases and J by 1 base; unmatched bases: 9. CDR3 size: 16 residues. The CDR3 protein is CASSPGQRLNNYGYTF. The DNA of the CDR3 is TGCGCCAGCAGCCCGGGACAGCGACTCAATAACTATGGCTACACCTTC.

In DNA, the CDR3 is TGTGCCACCAGCCCTTTAGGAGTGAGCAATGAGCAGTTCTTC. Translated: CATSPLGVSNEQFF. V and J are TRBV15 and TRBJ2-1; D unclear. CDR1 and CDR2 from the germline V gene are LNHNV and YYDKDF (reference sequence). The CDR3 runs to 14 residues. V was cut by 5 bases and J by 6 bases, with 14 bases left in between.

The chain has TRBV9 and TRBJ1-4; D is perhaps TRBD1 (6 bases). Trimming stripped 4 bases from V and 10 bases from J, with 20 bases between. CDR1 and CDR2 from the germline V gene are SGDLS and YYNGEE. CDR3 length equals 15 residues. The chain's CDR3 is CASSPDPGQILKLFF. The CDR3 coding sequence is TGTGCCAGCAGCCCCGATCCAGGACAGATTCTAAAACTGTTTTTT.

This clone was recorded once. The chain recombines TRBV6-1 with TRBJ2-7; 8 bases map to TRBD2. Trimming at V came to 8 bases and at J to 11 bases, leaving 17 bases not matched to a gene. This CDR3 has 14 residues. From germline, CDR1 is MNHNS and CDR2 SASEGT. CDR3 amino acids: CASPEGAERGYEYF. The CDR3 DNA follows: TGTGCCAGCCCCGAAGGAGCGGAGCGGGGGTATGAGTACTTC.

This chain uses TRBV7-9 with TRBJ2-1; D call uncertain. V shed 5 bases and J shed 8 bases, with 7 bases lying between them. This CDR3 region has 11 residues. Germline loops: CDR1 SEHNR, CDR2 FQNEAQ (reference sequence). CDR3 DNA sequence: TGTGCCAGCAGCCCGATGCATGAGCAGTTCTTC. This codes for CASSPMHEQFF. Drawing the rest from reference TRBV7-9 and TRBJ2-1, the complete variable domain is DTGVSQNPRHKITKRGQNVTFRCDPISEHNRLYWYRQTLGQGPEFLTYFQNEAQLEKSRLLSDRFSAERPKGSFSTLEIQRTEQGDSAMYLCASSPMHEQFFGPGTRLTVL.

The chain combines TRBV14 with TRBJ2-3, with TRBD2 matching over 7 bases. After removal of 6 bases from V and 6 bases from J, the junction contained 3 bases not matched to a gene. The CDR3 runs to 12 residues. From germline, CDR1 is SGHDN and CDR2 FVKESK. CDR3 in amino acids: CASRLGGDTQYF. Here the CDR3 DNA reads TGTGCCAGCAGGCTCGGGGGGGATACGCAGTATTTT. The full variable domain, its missing parts supplied by reference TRBV14 and TRBJ2-3, is EAGVTQFPSHSVIEKGQTVTLRCDPISGHDNLYWYRRVMGKEIKFLLHFVKESKQDESGMPNNRFLAERTGGTYSTLKVQPAELEDSGVYFCASRLGGDTQYFGPGTRLTVL.

The chain carries TRBV27 and TRBJ2-1, with D possibly TRBD2 on 6 matching bases. Germline CDR1 MNHEY, CDR2 SMNVEV (reference sequence). V was shortened by 5 bases and J by 4 bases, with 18 bases between the two germline ends. This CDR3 is 16 amino acids long. The CDR3 nucleotides are TGTGCCAGCAGTCCGAGGGACTCGCGGGGATACAATGAGCAGTTCTTC. Its translation: CASSPRDSRGYNEQFF.

J is TRBJ1-2 and V is TRBV9; D unclear. There are 13 residues in the CDR3. Germline V CDR1 and CDR2: SGDLS, YYNGEE. V was cut by 2 bases and J by 7 bases, with 12 bases left in between. The DNA for the CDR3 is TGTGCCAGCAGCGTCGGAGGCTGGGCTGGCTACACCTTC. Its protein product is CASSVGGWAGYTF.

The rearrangement uses TRBV4-1 and TRBJ2-7; 9 bases align to TRBD1. V lost 0 bases, J lost 3 bases, and 6 bases stayed unmatched. CDR1 MGHRA and CDR2 YSYEKL come from the germline V gene. There are 16 residues in the CDR3. The CDR3 bases are TGCGCCAGCAGCCAAGAACGGGGACAGGGAGTCTACGAGCAGTACTTC. It translates to CASSQERGQGVYEQYF.

V is TRBV6-5 and J is TRBJ1-1; perhaps TRBD1 as D (5 bases). This CDR3 is built from 14 residues. Germline V gene data show CDR1 as MNHEY and CDR2 as SVGAGI. The germline V and J ends were trimmed by 7 bases and 1 base, with 13 bases remaining between them. Written as DNA, the CDR3 is TGTGCCAGCATGGGGGGGACGGAGAACACTGAAGCTTTCTTT. Translating gives CASMGGTENTEAFF.

The chain couples TRBV7-9 to TRBJ2-3, with D possibly matching TRBD1 (5 bases). Germline V gene data show CDR1 as SEHNR and CDR2 as FQNEAQ (reference sequence). The CDR3 consists of 15 residues. With 10 bases removed from V and 2 bases from J, the gap between germline ends came to 19 bases. The CDR3 sequence is CAIPLDRGPTDTQYF. The CDR3 DNA follows: TGTGCCATTCCCTTAGATAGGGGCCCCACAGATACGCAGTATTTT.

This rearrangement joins TRBV9 to TRBJ2-7; 7 nucleotides align to TRBD2. There are 15 residues in the CDR3. V dropped 0 bases and J dropped 5; count of bases not matched to a gene: 8. Per the germline V gene, CDR1 is SGDLS and CDR2 is YYNGEE. CDR3: CASSVVGAGRDEQYF. The CDR3 DNA sequence: TGTGCCAGCAGCGTAGTAGGAGCGGGGAGAGACGAGCAGTACTTC.

The table lists this clone with a few counts. The J gene is TRBJ1-5, the V gene TRBV28; D might be TRBD1 (5 bases). Trimming pared 3 bases from V and 4 bases from J, leaving 13 bases between. Germline V gene data show CDR1 as MDHEN and CDR2 as SYDVKM. CDR3 length: 15 amino acids. CDR3 in DNA: TGTGCCAGCAGTTTCGGCAGGGTGAGTAATCAGCCCCAGCATTTT. This sequence encodes CASSFGRVSNQPQHF.

The V call is TRBV5-1, the J call TRBJ2-7; D is undetermined. CDR1 SGHRS and CDR2 YFSETQ come from the germline V gene. The CDR3 consists of 12 residues. Trimming removed 4 bases at V and 2 bases at J, with 7 bases between. The CDR3 sequence: CASSPAPYEQYF. The CDR3 region has the DNA TGCGCCAGCAGCCCGGCCCCCTACGAGCAGTACTTC.

The rearrangement joins TRBV10-3 to TRBJ2-7, with 7 bases fitting TRBD1. The CDR3 is made up of 13 amino acids. Germline V CDR1 and CDR2: ENHRY, SYGVKD. Trimming at V came to 11 bases and at J to 0 bases, leaving 7 bases not matched to a gene. The chain's CDR3 is CAGGQPPSYEQYF. The CDR3 DNA follows: TGTGCCGGGGGACAGCCACCCTCCTACGAGCAGTACTTC.

This clone was recorded a few times. This chain links TRBV30 with TRBJ1-1; D possibly corresponds to TRBD1 (5 bases). The CDR3 length is 13 residues. Germline V gene lookup returns CDR1 GTSNPN and CDR2 SVGIG (reference sequence). V lost 5 bases and J lost 3, with 13 bases in between. The CDR3 region has the DNA TGTGCCTGGGACCCGGGGCTGGACACTGAAGCTTTCTTT. It is translated as CAWDPGLDTEAFF.

The chain carries TRBV6-5 and TRBJ2-7; perhaps TRBD1 as D (5 bases). Trimming pared 4 bases from V and 3 bases from J, leaving 13 bases between. The CDR3 has 14 amino acids. Germline CDR1 reads MNHEY; CDR2 reads SVGAGI. The chain's CDR3 is CASSWRSRVYEQYF. DNA for the CDR3: TGTGCCAGCAGTTGGCGTTCCAGGGTCTACGAGCAGTACTTC.

The V gene is TRBV21-1, the J gene TRBJ2-7; the D call in the table, TRBD1, was not verified against the DNA. TRBV21-1 is described as a pseudogene. CDR3 length equals 17 residues. CDR3 in amino acids: CASSRFSGQGVLYEQYF. CDR3 DNA sequence: TGTGCCAGCAGCAGATTTTCAGGTCAGGGGGTACTATACGAGCAGTACTTC.